A selection of T cell receptor beta chains follows, all from one sample in a study of identical twins. MiXCR, applied by TCRdb to the 5' RACE reads, yields one record per CDR3 protein. The data hold around 470,000 distinct CDR3 sequences, with approximately 15% observed a single time. The same data also went into a second study, on yellow fever vaccine responses in identical twins.

The sequencing sample was made of CD4+ T cells sorted from blood. All receptors come from a woman aged 18-29 years in good health. The CDR3 runs from the conserved cysteine through the conserved F or W. D genes are given only for firm matches. Clone size is not always given. Where it is, it says once, few, many or a class for expanded clones.

>TRBJ2-1|many|TRBV24-1|TRBD1
CATSDPTGSSYNEQFF
TGTGCCACCAGTGACCCGACAGGGAGCTCCTACAATGAGCAGTTCTTC
>TRBJ2-1|few|TRBV7-2|TRBD2
CASSLQTGLAFNEQFF
TGTGCCAGCAGTTTACAAACGGGACTAGCGTTCAATGAGCAGTTCTTC
>TRBJ1-1|few|TRBV5-1|NA
CASTRGPDPNTEAFF
TGCGCCAGCACGAGGGGACCTGACCCTAACACTGAAGCTTTCTTT
>TRBJ2-3|NA|TRBV3-1|NA
CASSQESSLRADTQYF
TGTGCCAGCAGCCAAGAATCTAGCCTCCGTGCGGATACGCAGTATTTT
>TRBJ2-7|NA|TRBV20-1|NA
CSEHRQEPLREQYF
TGCAGCGAACACCGGCAGGAACCCTTACGCGAGCAGTACTTC
>TRBJ1-4|NA|TRBV6-6|NA
CASRADSPEKLFF
TGTGCCAGCAGGGCGGACAGCCCTGAAAAACTGTTTTTT
>TRBJ2-1|NA|TRBV7-2|TRBD2
CASSNKRGPNNEQFF
TGTGCCAGCAGTAATAAGCGGGGGCCCAACAATGAGCAGTTCTTC
>TRBJ2-3|NA|TRBV12-3/TRBV12-4|NA
CASTIQGGWGTDTQYF
TGTGCCAGCACGATCCAGGGGGGCTGGGGCACAGATACGCAGTATTTT
>TRBJ2-7|NA|TRBV15|TRBD1
CATSRGSGTGVYEQYF
TGTGCCACCAGCAGAGGATCCGGGACAGGGGTCTACGAGCAGTACTTC
>TRBJ2-7|few|TRBV7-2|TRBD1
CASSPRTKGQVSYEQYF
TGTGCCAGCAGCCCGAGAACTAAGGGACAGGTTTCCTACGAGCAGTACTTC
>TRBJ2-1|few|TRBV10-3|NA
CAIRERISYNEQFF
TGTGCCATCAGAGAGCGGATCTCCTACAATGAGCAGTTCTTC
>TRBJ1-3|many|TRBV4-3|NA
CASSQDRGYSGNTIYF
TGCGCCAGCAGCCAAGATCGGGGGTATTCTGGAAACACCATATATTTT
>TRBJ2-1|NA|TRBV28|NA
CASSLGTRLRDEQFF
TGTGCCAGCAGTTTGGGCACCCGACTGAGGGATGAGCAGTTCTTC
>TRBJ2-3|NA|TRBV6-1|TRBD2
CASRRGTSGRGTDTQYF
TGTGCCAGCAGACGGGGAACTAGCGGGAGGGGCACAGATACGCAGTATTTT
>TRBJ1-1|NA|TRBV2|TRBD1
CASTSDRGTTEAFF
TGTGCCAGCACCTCGGACAGGGGGACCACTGAAGCTTTCTTT
>TRBJ1-1|NA|TRBV10-3|NA
CAISDPGGNTEAFF
TGTGCCATCAGTGATCCCGGGGGGAACACTGAAGCTTTCTTT
>TRBJ2-6|NA|TRBV12-3/TRBV12-4|NA
CASSWMDGANVLTF
TGTGCCAGCAGCTGGATGGATGGGGCCAACGTCCTGACTTTC
>TRBJ1-1|many|TRBV9|NA
CASSAGGRNTEAFF
TGTGCCAGCAGCGCCGGGGGCAGGAACACTGAAGCTTTCTTT
>TRBJ1-1|few|TRBV7-9|TRBD1
CASSLAGTGMNTEAFF
TGTGCCAGCAGCTTAGCGGGGACAGGGATGAACACTGAAGCTTTCTTT
>TRBJ2-7|few|TRBV28|NA
CASSPYGTSTYEQYF
TGTGCCAGCAGTCCCTACGGAACATCCACCTACGAGCAGTACTTC
>TRBJ2-7|NA|TRBV5-5|NA
CASSFRLMSSYEQYF
TGTGCCAGCAGCTTTAGACTGATGAGCTCCTACGAGCAGTACTTC
>TRBJ2-1|few|TRBV6-1|TRBD1
CASRVDRDNEQFF
TGTGCCAGCAGGGTTGACAGGGACAATGAGCAGTTCTTC
>TRBJ2-7|few|TRBV13|NA
CASSLGALSYEQYF
TGTGCCAGCAGCTTAGGGGCCCTTTCCTACGAGCAGTACTTC
>TRBJ2-3|NA|TRBV27|NA
CASSLASPPDTQYF
TGTGCCAGCAGTTTAGCTAGCCCCCCAGATACGCAGTATTTT
>TRBJ2-1|many|TRBV6-1|NA
CASQNYGNYNEQFF
TGTGCCAGCCAAAACTATGGGAACTACAATGAGCAGTTCTTC
>TRBJ2-3|NA|TRBV4-3|NA
CASSQDTALGTDTQYF
TGCGCCAGCAGCCAAGATACGGCATTAGGAACAGATACGCAGTATTTT
>TRBJ2-7|few|TRBV15|NA
CATSRADSYEQYF
TGTGCCACCAGCCGGGCAGACTCCTACGAGCAGTACTTC
>TRBJ2-7|NA|TRBV4-2|TRBD2
CASSREREATYEQYF
TGTGCCAGCAGCCGAGAACGGGAGGCCACCTACGAGCAGTACTTC
>TRBJ2-3|NA|TRBV7-2|TRBD2
CASSLVSGTSTDTQYF
TGTGCCAGCAGCTTAGTGAGCGGGACTAGCACAGATACGCAGTATTTT
>TRBJ2-3|NA|TRBV12-3/TRBV12-4|NA
CASSLGRVRDTQYF
TGTGCCAGCAGTTTAGGCCGGGTGAGAGATACGCAGTATTTT
>TRBJ2-3|few|TRBV5-6|TRBD1
CASTKWDRSTDTQYF
TGTGCCAGCACCAAATGGGACAGAAGCACAGATACGCAGTATTTT
>TRBJ2-1|many|TRBV7-3|NA
CASSLTAYGTNRGQFF
TGTGCCAGCAGCTTAACTGCCTACGGGACAAATCGAGGGCAGTTCTTC
>TRBJ2-7|few|TRBV5-1|NA
CASSFGETYEQYF
TGCGCCAGCAGCTTCGGGGAAACCTACGAGCAGTACTTC
>TRBJ2-3|few|TRBV20-1|NA
CSAIPPDTQYF
TGCAGTGCTATTCCGCCGGATACGCAGTATTTT
>TRBJ2-7|NA|TRBV29-1|NA
CSVNLGGATYEQYF
TGCAGCGTAAATTTGGGCGGGGCAACCTACGAGCAGTACTTC
>TRBJ2-3|NA|TRBV5-5|TRBD1
CASSLARGQDTQYF
TGTGCCAGCAGCTTGGCCAGGGGGCAAGATACGCAGTATTTT
>TRBJ2-2|few|TRBV15|TRBD1
CATRVRTGELGTGELFF
TGTGCCACCAGGGTCAGGACAGGGGAACTTGGCACCGGGGAGCTGTTTTTT
>TRBJ2-3|few|TRBV11-2|TRBD1
CASSARQGDTQYF
TGTGCCAGCAGCGCACGACAGGGAGATACGCAGTATTTT
>TRBJ2-5|NA|TRBV12-3/TRBV12-4|TRBD1
CASSRGWGQGPSGETQYF
TGTGCCAGCAGTAGGGGGTGGGGACAGGGGCCGTCAGGGGAGACCCAGTACTTC
>TRBJ2-3|NA|TRBV6-6|NA
CASNGGFTDTQYF
TGTGCCAGCAATGGGGGTTTCACAGATACGCAGTATTTT
>TRBJ1-2|NA|TRBV6-5|NA
CASSYSSGNNGYTF
TGTGCCAGCAGTTACTCGTCAGGGAATAATGGCTACACCTTC
>TRBJ2-7|NA|TRBV5-5|NA
CAMGPGTACEQYF
TGTGCCATGGGCCCTGGGACCGCGTGCGAGCAGTACTTC
>TRBJ2-2|NA|TRBV7-9|NA
CASSSWQGPNTGELFF
TGTGCCAGCAGCTCTTGGCAGGGACCGAACACCGGGGAGCTGTTTTTT
>TRBJ2-7|NA|TRBV5-1|TRBD1
CASSLVQGAGYEQYF
TGCGCCAGCAGCTTGGTACAGGGGGCTGGCTACGAGCAGTACTTC
>TRBJ2-1|many|TRBV29-1|TRBD1
CSVEGQGAGYEQFF
TGCAGCGTTGAGGGACAGGGGGCTGGGTATGAGCAGTTCTTC